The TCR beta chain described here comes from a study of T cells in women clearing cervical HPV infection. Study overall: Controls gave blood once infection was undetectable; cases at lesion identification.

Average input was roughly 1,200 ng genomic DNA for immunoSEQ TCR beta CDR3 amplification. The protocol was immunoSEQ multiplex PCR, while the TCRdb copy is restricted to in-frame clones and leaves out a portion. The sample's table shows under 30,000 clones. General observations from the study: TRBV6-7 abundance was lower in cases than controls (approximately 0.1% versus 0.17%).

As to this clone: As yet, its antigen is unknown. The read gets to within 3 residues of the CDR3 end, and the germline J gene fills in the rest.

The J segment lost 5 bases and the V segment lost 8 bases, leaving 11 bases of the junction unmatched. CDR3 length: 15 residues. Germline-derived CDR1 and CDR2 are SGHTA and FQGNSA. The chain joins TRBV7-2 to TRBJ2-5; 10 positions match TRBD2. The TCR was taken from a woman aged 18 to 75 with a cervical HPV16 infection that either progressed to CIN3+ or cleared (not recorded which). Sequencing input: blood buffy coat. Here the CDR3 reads CASGPDSGGGETQYF. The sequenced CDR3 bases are TGTGCCAGCGGACCAGACAGCGGGGGGGGCGAGACC.